This is a list of T cell receptor beta chains from one sample in a study of T cell responses to AZD1222 COVID-19 vaccine. The data were produced by immunoSEQ multiplex PCR, yet TCRdb's version contains in-frame clones alone and is incomplete. The sample contains 160,000 or so clones, 90% of which appear only once. This material consisted of peripheral blood, taken 28 days after the second AZD1222 dose. Receptors originate from an adult who received the AZD1222 COVID-19 vaccine. Both conserved end residues are part of each CDR3. The D gene is left open where the match is weak. Size is omitted from some rows. Given values are once, few, many or a class for expanded clones.

size,J,V,length,D,DNA,CDR3
-,TRBJ2-3,TRBV11-2,14,-,TGTGCCAGCAGCTTAGGTGGAGGGTCAGATACGCAGTATTTT,CASSLGGGSDTQYF
once,TRBJ1-1,TRBV12-3/TRBV12-4,13,-,TGTGCCAGCAGTTTAACCGGGAACACTGAAGCTTTCTTT,CASSLTGNTEAFF
-,TRBJ1-2,TRBV19,12,-,TGTGCCAGTACACCCCGCAACTATGGCTACACCTTC,CASTPRNYGYTF
-,TRBJ1-5,TRBV6-1,17,-,TGTGCCAGCAGTGAGGTTACAGAATTCTATAGCAATCAGCCCCAGCATTTT,CASSEVTEFYSNQPQHF
-,TRBJ1-6,TRBV9,15,-,TGTGCCAGCAGCGTAAGGGAAGGGGATAATTCACCCCTCCACTTT,CASSVREGDNSPLHF
-,TRBJ1-6,TRBV3-1/TRBV3-2,16,-,TGTGCCAGCAGCCCAAAACAGGTCTCCTATAATTCACCCCTCCACTTT,CASSPKQVSYNSPLHF
-,TRBJ2-7,TRBV5-1,15,TRBD1,TGCGCCAGCAGCTTGGATACAGGGGGCTCCTACGAGCAGTACTTC,CASSLDTGGSYEQYF
-,TRBJ2-7,TRBV28,11,-,TGTGCCAGCAGTCTCCAGCGCGAGCAGTACTTC,CASSLQREQYF
-,TRBJ2-4,TRBV6-1,16,-,TGTGCCAGCAGTGACCCTGGGGGATTGACCAAAAACATTCAGTACTTC,CASSDPGGLTKNIQYF
-,TRBJ1-5,TRBV2,15,-,TGTGCCAGCAGTCCATACAGGGCGGCCAAACAGCCCCAGCATTTT,CASSPYRAAKQPQHF
-,TRBJ1-5,TRBV10-3,13,-,TGTGCCATTAGCAGAGATAGCAATCAGCCCCAGCATTTT,CAISRDSNQPQHF
-,TRBJ2-7,TRBV4-1,14,-,TGCGCCAGCAGCCAAGATGCCGGATCCTACGAGCAGTACTTC,CASSQDAGSYEQYF
-,TRBJ2-5,TRBV29-1,18,TRBD2,TGCAGCGCCGAGGGCAAGGAATTTCCCCGAGCGGGAGTTGAGACCCAGTACTTC,CSAEGKEFPRAGVETQYF
few,TRBJ2-2,TRBV7-6,17,TRBD2,TGTGCCAGCAGCTCGACTAGCGGGGTTACGAACACCGGGGAGCTGTTTTTT,CASSSTSGVTNTGELFF
-,TRBJ2-1,TRBV3-1/TRBV3-2,15,TRBD2,TGTGCCAGCAGCCAAGGGACTAGCGGGAGTAATGAGCAGTTCTTC,CASSQGTSGSNEQFF
-,TRBJ2-5,TRBV28,16,TRBD1,TGTGCCAGCAGTTTGCGGCAGGGGGTCTACCAAGAGACCCAGTACTTC,CASSLRQGVYQETQYF
-,TRBJ2-5,TRBV5-6,16,-,TGTGCCAGCAGCTTGGAGGCAGGGGAGGATCAAGAGACCCAGTACTTC,CASSLEAGEDQETQYF
-,TRBJ1-1,TRBV18,14,TRBD1,TGTGCCAGCTCACCCGGGACAGGGGTGACTGAAGCTTTCTTT,CASSPGTGVTEAFF
-,TRBJ2-1,TRBV25-1,13,TRBD1,TGTGCCAGCAGTGTGCAGGGGGAATCTGAGCAGTTCTTC,CASSVQGESEQFF
-,TRBJ2-3,TRBV27,14,-,TGTGCCAGCAACCACATTTTCCGGGGAGATACGCAGTATTTT,CASNHIFRGDTQYF
-,TRBJ2-1,TRBV5-1,16,TRBD2,TGCGCCAGCAGCTTGGGGGCGCGGGGGAAATACAATGAGCAGTTCTTC,CASSLGARGKYNEQFF
-,TRBJ2-3,TRBV5-7,14,TRBD2,TGTGCCAGCAGCTGGGGGGGTGGCACAGATACGCAGTATTTT,CASSWGGGTDTQYF
-,TRBJ2-2,TRBV18,16,TRBD2,TGTGCCAGCTCACCACCTAGCGGGGGCTACACCGGGGAGCTGTTTTTT,CASSPPSGGYTGELFF
once,TRBJ1-4,TRBV2,16,-,TGTGCCAGCAGTGACCCGACAGGTCAGGAATGGGAAAAACTGTTTTTT,CASSDPTGQEWEKLFF